Shown below are 31 T cell receptor beta chains from a single sample sequenced in a study of blood T cell repertoires in COVID-19. Generated by immunoSEQ multiplex PCR, the TCRdb table keeps only in-frame clones and is missing some. The sample has over 150,000 clones, more than 70% seen once. Sequencing was performed on peripheral blood. The receptor set was obtained from a woman aged 80 or over with active or convalescent COVID-19.

This chain connects TRBV18 to TRBJ1-1, with D hard to call. V shed 8 bases and J shed 0 bases, with 7 bases lying between them. CDR3 length: 12 amino acids. Germline V gene lookup returns CDR1 KGHSH and CDR2 LQKENI. The CDR3 region is CASLTMNTEAFF. CDR3 DNA sequence: TGTGCCAGCCTGACTATGAACACTGAAGCTTTCTTT.

V usage is TRBV19 and J usage is TRBJ2-5; the match to TRBD2 covers 12 bases. Unmatched junction bases numbered 15, after V lost 3 bases and J lost 1 base. The germline gives CDR1 LNHDA, CDR2 SQIVND (reference sequence). The CDR3 is 20 amino acids. The DNA for the CDR3 is TGTGCCAGTAGTATTACAGGACTAGCGGGGACGGGCCACCCCCAAGAGACCCAGTACTTC. It encodes CASSITGLAGTGHPQETQYF.

The chain employs TRBV5-1 and TRBJ2-3; D possibly corresponds to TRBD2 (7 bases). The V and J ends lost 5 bases and 2 bases respectively, with 12 bases between them. CDR1 and CDR2 from the germline V gene are SGHRS and YFSETQ. The CDR3 is 14 amino acids. The CDR3, as DNA: TGCGCCAGCAGGGCGGGGGCTTTCACAGATACGCAGTATTTT. Its translation: CASRAGAFTDTQYF.

The V and J genes are TRBV9 and TRBJ2-1, with TRBD1 matching 9 bases. The CDR3 is made up of 15 amino acids. The germline CDR1 and CDR2 sequences are SGDLS and YYNGEE. The V segment lost 0 bases and the J segment 7 bases; nucleotides outside the gene matches: 5. The CDR3 DNA sequence: TGTGCCAGCAGCGTAGCGGGGACAGGGTTGAATGAGCAGTTCTTC. Amino acids: CASSVAGTGLNEQFF.

This clone was seen once. This chain joins TRBV5-1 and TRBJ1-1; D is possibly TRBD1 (5 bases). The germline CDR1 and CDR2 sequences are SGHRS and YFSETQ. This CDR3 comprises 15 residues. V lost 4 bases to trimming and J lost 0 bases, with 13 bases between them. The CDR3 DNA reads as TGCGCCAGCAGCAGAGAAGGGGAATTGAACACTGAAGCTTTCTTT. This sequence encodes CASSREGELNTEAFF.

This rearrangement joins TRBV5-1 to TRBJ2-4; a possible D gene is TRBD2 (6 bases). Trimming stripped 2 bases from V and 6 bases from J, with 12 bases between. From germline, CDR1 is SGHRS and CDR2 YFSETQ. The CDR3 is 14 residues long. CDR3 residues: CASSFGGGGNIQYF. As DNA, the CDR3 is TGCGCCAGCAGCTTCGGGGGAGGAGGAAACATTCAGTACTTC.

The CDR3 spells CATSIDSRYEQYF. CDR3 DNA: TGTGCCACCTCTATCGACAGTCGGTACGAGCAGTACTTC. V gene TRBV15 combines with J gene TRBJ2-7; D perhaps matches TRBD1 (5 bases). Germline values: CDR1 LNHNV, CDR2 YYDKDF (reference sequence). CDR3 length: 13 residues. The V and J ends lost 8 bases and 4 bases respectively, with 15 bases between them.

This clone has a single count. The chain is built from TRBV19 and TRBJ2-7; 7 bases are shared with TRBD1. In germline, CDR1 is LNHDA, CDR2 SQIVND (reference sequence). The CDR3 consists of 16 residues. The V segment lost 1 base and the J segment 2 bases; nucleotides outside the gene matches: 8. CDR3 residues: CASSIGFGTEAYEQYF. Written as DNA, the CDR3 is TGTGCCAGTAGTATAGGGTTCGGGACAGAGGCCTACGAGCAGTACTTC. The entire variable domain, with the rest obtained from reference TRBV19 and TRBJ2-7, is as follows: DGGITQSPKYLFRKEGQNVTLSCEQNLNHDAMYWYRQDPGQGLRLIYYSQIVNDFQKGDIAEGYSVSREKKESFPLTVTSAQKNPTAFYLCASSIGFGTEAYEQYFGPGTRLTVT.

V gene TRBV25-1 combines with J gene TRBJ2-7; a weak D match, TRBD2 (6 bases). The length of the CDR3 is 15 residues. Trimming removed 6 bases at V and 4 bases at J, with 19 bases between. Germline CDR1 reads MGHDK; CDR2 reads SYGVNS. CDR3: CASSPSRGRTYEQYF. The CDR3, as DNA: TGTGCCAGCAGCCCATCCCGGGGGAGGACTTACGAGCAGTACTTC.

The rearrangement uses TRBV28 and TRBJ1-2, with D unresolved. The CDR3 totals 13 residues. CDR1 and CDR2 from the germline V gene are MDHEN and SYDVKM. V was pared by 4 bases and J by 6 bases, with 12 bases between. The CDR3 nucleotides read TGTGCCAGCAGTTACCCGCAGGCTCATGGCTACACCTTC. Translated, it gives CASSYPQAHGYTF.

The chain combines TRBV6-6 with TRBJ1-2, with 8 bases matching TRBD1. CDR1 MNHNY and CDR2 SVGAGI come from the germline V gene (reference sequence). The CDR3 loop spans 14 amino acids. V trimming: 6 bases; J trimming: 0 bases; junction bases outside the gene matches: 3. The CDR3 DNA is TGTGCCAGCAGCCCGGGACAGGCTAACTATGGCTACACCTTC. Protein sequence: CASSPGQANYGYTF.

Only one count was recorded for this clone. The chain combines TRBV3-1 (or the pseudogene TRBV3-2) with TRBJ1-1, with D uncertain. Germline V gene data show CDR1 as LGHDT and CDR2 as YNNKEL (reference sequence). With 5 bases removed from V and 3 bases from J, the gap between germline ends came to 13 bases. The CDR3 totals 14 residues. CDR3 loop: CASSKFWRDTEAFF. In nucleotides, the CDR3 is TGTGCCAGCAGCAAATTTTGGAGGGACACTGAAGCTTTCTTT.

This clone was observed a handful of times. The chain couples TRBV9 to TRBJ1-4; D gene uncertain. This CDR3 has 15 amino acids. Trimming removed 0 bases from V and 4 bases from J, with 10 bases in between. Germline loops: CDR1 SGDLS, CDR2 YYNGEE. The CDR3 is CASSVGHGLNEKLFF. The CDR3 nucleotides are TGTGCCAGCAGCGTAGGTCATGGACTTAATGAAAAACTGTTTTTT. Drawing the rest from reference TRBV9 and TRBJ1-4, the complete variable domain is DSGVTQTPKHLITATGQRVTLRCSPRSGDLSVYWYQQSLDQGLQFLIQYYNGEERAKGNILERFSAQQFPDLHSELNLSSLELGDSALYFCASSVGHGLNEKLFFGSGTQLSVL.

The chain links TRBV5-4 to TRBJ2-7, with 8 bases lining up with TRBD2. The junction had 5 bases not matched to a gene; V was cut back by 0 bases and J by 3 bases. Germline V gene data show CDR1 as SGHNT and CDR2 as YYREEE (reference sequence). This CDR3 region has 15 residues. The CDR3 DNA reads TGTGCCAGCAGCTTGGTCGGGGGGGACGACTACGAGCAGTACTTC. It specifies CASSLVGGDDYEQYF.

V is TRBV10-3 and J is TRBJ2-2; TRBD2 is a possible D gene (6 bases). The V gene lost 9 bases and the J gene lost 7 bases, with 18 bases spanning the gap. This CDR3 is built from 14 residues. Germline values: CDR1 ENHRY, CDR2 SYGVKD. The CDR3 protein is CAIMGTLGFGELFF. Here the CDR3 DNA reads TGTGCCATTATGGGGACTCTCGGGTTCGGGGAGCTGTTTTTT.

The chain links TRBV5-4 to TRBJ1-1; no reliable D call. The germline V gene encodes CDR1 SGHNT and CDR2 YYREEE (reference sequence). V lost 3 bases to trimming and J lost 4 bases, with 13 bases between them. The CDR3 is 14 residues long. CDR3 sequence (DNA): TGTGCCAGCAGCTCAAACATCGGGAGCACTGAAGCTTTCTTT. Residues: CASSSNIGSTEAFF.

Here the CDR3 DNA reads TGTGCCACCGATTCTCACAGGGTGAACGGCTACACCTTC. Amino acids: CATDSHRVNGYTF. The chain uses TRBV6-5 and TRBJ1-2; weak D call: TRBD1 (6 bases). The CDR3 runs 13 residues. V lost 10 bases and J lost 8, with 20 bases in between. In germline, CDR1 is MNHEY, CDR2 SVGAGI.

V and J are TRBV11-2 and TRBJ2-5; 7 bases are a match to TRBD2. Germline lookup yields CDR1 SGHAT and CDR2 FQNNGV. Trimming at V came to 5 bases and at J to 5 bases, leaving 5 bases not matched to a gene. The length of the CDR3 is 13 residues. Here the CDR3 DNA reads TGTGCCAGCAGCCCGACGGGGGGTGAGACCCAGTACTTC. Translating gives CASSPTGGETQYF.

This clone was found once. The V gene is TRBV13, the J gene TRBJ2-1; the D is unclear. Trimming took off 2 bases at V and 2 bases at J, with 13 bases between the two ends. Germline loops: CDR1 PRHDT, CDR2 FYEKMQ (reference sequence). This CDR3 comprises 16 residues. CDR3 amino acids: CASSLSPPTTYNEQFF. As DNA, the CDR3 is TGTGCCAGCAGCTTAAGTCCTCCTACTACCTACAATGAGCAGTTCTTC.

The chain links TRBV18 to TRBJ1-3, with D possibly matching TRBD1 (5 bases). The CDR3 has 16 residues. Per germline, CDR1 KGHSH and CDR2 LQKENI. V lost 2 bases, J lost 0 bases, and 11 bases lay in between. This CDR3 reads CASSPFGGSSGNTIYF. CDR3 DNA sequence: TGTGCCAGCTCACCATTCGGGGGAAGCTCTGGAAACACCATATATTTT.

The chain recombines TRBV6-4 with TRBJ2-7, with 14 bases lining up with TRBD2. Losses at the gene ends were 6 bases for V and 4 bases for J; bases not matched to a gene: 5. Germline V gives CDR1 MRHNA, CDR2 SNTAGT. The CDR3 loop spans 15 amino acids. As DNA, the CDR3 is TGTGCCAGCAGCCCGGGACTAGCGGGAGTATACGAGCAGTACTTC. Protein sequence: CASSPGLAGVYEQYF.

The J gene is TRBJ2-1, the V gene TRBV28; TRBD2 aligns across 8 bases. With 6 bases clipped from V and 9 bases from J, the junction kept 16 bases outside the gene matches. Germline-derived CDR1 and CDR2 are MDHEN and SYDVKM. This CDR3 region has 16 residues. The CDR3 DNA reads TGTGCCAGCAGCATTCCGAGGGATATACGGGGGGGTGAGCAGTTCTTC. Protein product: CASSIPRDIRGGEQFF.

The V call is TRBV7-7, the J call TRBJ2-3, with 11 bases matching TRBD2. V gave up 5 bases and J gave up 0 bases; unmatched junction bases: 4. Germline-derived CDR1 and CDR2 are SSHAT and FNYEAQ (reference sequence). There are 16 residues in the CDR3. CDR3 sequence (DNA): TGTGCCAGCAGCCCGGGACTAGCGGCTAGCACAGATACGCAGTATTTT. It translates to CASSPGLAASTDTQYF.

V usage is TRBV10-3 and J usage is TRBJ2-7; D is unresolved. V was pared by 3 bases and J by 5 bases, with 17 bases between. Germline CDR1 and CDR2: ENHRY and SYGVKD. This CDR3 spans 15 amino acids. CDR3 protein: CAISDPPLPSHEQYF. CDR3 bases: TGTGCCATCAGTGACCCCCCCCTTCCCAGTCACGAGCAGTACTTC.

This chain joins TRBV5-5 and TRBJ2-5, with D possibly matching TRBD2 (5 bases). V was pared by 3 bases and J by 0 bases, with 9 bases between. From germline, CDR1 is SGHKS and CDR2 YYEKEE (reference sequence). The CDR3 sequence is 14 residues long. The CDR3 loop is CASSWRRDQETQYF. CDR3 coding DNA: TGTGCCAGCAGCTGGAGGCGGGACCAAGAGACCCAGTACTTC.

The chain joins TRBV5-1 to TRBJ1-3; tentatively, D is TRBD1 (6 bases). CDR1 SGHRS and CDR2 YFSETQ come from the germline V gene. V lost 5 bases to trimming and J lost 0 bases, with 9 bases between them. This CDR3 is 14 amino acids long. The chain's CDR3 is CASRVQGSGNTIYF. The DNA for the CDR3 is TGCGCCAGCAGAGTACAGGGCTCTGGAAACACCATATATTTT.

V usage is TRBV12-3 or TRBV12-4 and J usage is TRBJ1-2; possibly TRBD1 for D (6 bases). The length of the CDR3 is 13 residues. With 7 bases removed from V and 6 bases from J, the gap between germline ends came to 15 bases. The CDR3 spells CASTSWGGDGYTF. The CDR3 region has the DNA TGTGCCAGCACCTCCTGGGGGGGCGATGGCTACACCTTC.

The CDR3 DNA follows: TGTGCCAGCAGCTTCTTAGACACTGAAGCTTTCTTT. Translation: CASSFLDTEAFF. V is TRBV5-4 and J is TRBJ1-1, with D hard to call. The V gene's germline CDR1 is SGHNT and CDR2 YYREEE (reference sequence). The V gene lost 2 bases and the J gene lost 3 bases, with 5 bases spanning the gap. The CDR3 extends over 12 amino acids.

The J gene is TRBJ1-4, the V gene TRBV2, with D tentatively TRBD1 (5 bases). The V end lost 7 bases, the J end lost 8 bases, and 23 bases lay between the germline ends. The length of the CDR3 is 16 residues. Germline V gene lookup returns CDR1 SNHLY and CDR2 FYNNEI. Here the CDR3 reads CASTRNGAGVGEKLFF. Here the CDR3 DNA reads TGTGCCAGCACCCGAAATGGTGCGGGGGTAGGCGAAAAACTGTTTTTT.

This clone was counted between two and nine times. This rearrangement joins TRBV2 to TRBJ1-2; D is possibly TRBD1 (6 bases). Per the germline V gene, CDR1 is SNHLY and CDR2 is FYNNEI. The CDR3 runs to 15 residues. With 7 bases removed from V and 2 bases from J, the gap between germline ends came to 17 bases. DNA of the CDR3: TGTGCCAGCACCCCAGGCGGGGGGCAGAACTATGGCTACACCTTC. Translation: CASTPGGGQNYGYTF.

Written as DNA, the CDR3 is TGCGCCAGCACAAAGGGACTGTCGGAAGATACGCAGTATTTT. This gives the protein CASTKGLSEDTQYF. This chain links TRBV5-1 with TRBJ2-3, with a weak D call TRBD2 (6 bases). The germline V and J ends were trimmed by 6 bases and 5 bases, with 16 bases remaining between them. The CDR3 runs 14 residues. Germline-derived CDR1 and CDR2 are SGHRS and YFSETQ.